The TCR beta chain under discussion was sequenced for a study of blood T cell repertoires in COVID-19 (TCRdb year 2020). For the study in its entirety: The collaborator samples originated in the United States, Italy and Spain and spanned the acute and convalescent phases of COVID-19. HLA class I and class II types, where available, came from metadata supplied by the sample provider rather than from assay-based typing. The repertoires were released in a freely available public database intended as a resource for research on the immune response to SARS-CoV-2. The sample metadata nearly always contained a de-identified subject ID, COVID-19 status, age in years and sex. The prospective study material was composed of cDNA or gDNA derived from T cells, B-cell-depleted T cells, or PBMCs. Deeply sampled blood TCRbeta repertoires from subjects exposed to, actively infected with, or recovered from COVID-19 were included in the dataset. The samples were drawn from two sources: the first 160 participants of the ongoing ImmuneRACE study, and 950 to 1,500 subjects contributed by 6 global collaborators. Points the paper makes about the study in general: The quantity of clinical and demographic metadata differed by source and by participant and was supplied without curation.

Worth noting for this clone: No cognate antigen has been identified for it. Per-base quality was not reported, and no clone a single base away is much larger than it.

TCRbeta CDR3 regions were amplified from genomic DNA by means of the immunoSEQ Assay, a bias-controlled multiplex PCR. The authors' analysis ran thus. The number of nucleated cells in each sample was estimated by amplification of reference gene primers within the assay. Sequence reads were collapsed and filtered to measure the absolute abundance of every unique TCRbeta CDR3 rearrangement. Productive Simpson clonality was computed per sample as the square root of Simpson's diversity index over productive rearrangements. Not all clones reach the TCRdb copy of this immuneACCESS table, which keeps in-frame sequences only. Checked studies attribute under half of the gap to unresolved V genes and leave the rest unexplained. V, J and clone size derive from that table, while D and trimming were established from the DNA sequence. In all, the sample holds roughly 57,000 clones, and about 90% of those were seen once. The ten largest clonotypes hold around 20% of the sample.

The collaborating institutions used their own protocols to collect whole blood in K2EDTA tubes. For TCRbeta analysis, collaborator samples were shipped as frozen whole blood, as isolated PBMCs, or as DNA extracted from either sample type. From the cysteine up to the phenylalanine, the CDR3 has a length of 16 residues. Solely the CDR3 DNA is kept, with 48 bases framed from the first base. Compared with germline, V lacks 3 bases and J lacks 7 bases; bases without a gene match: 10. Via the germline V gene, CDR1 is KGHSH and CDR2 LQKENI. The clonotype was recovered from a human donor in a cohort sampled during active COVID-19. Sequencing was carried out using peripheral blood. The chain is encoded by TRBV18 joined to TRBJ2-1, with 9 bases matching TRBD2. CDR3 reads: CASSPRSRGGLNEQFF. The nucleotides read TGTGCCAGCTCACCTCGGTCGCGGGGGGGCCTGAATGAGCAGTTCTTC.